Below, one TCR beta chain is given with its context. Its antigen remains undetermined. No much larger clone is present one base from it, and per-base qualities are unavailable. This record belongs to a study of Ad26.COV2.S vaccination and SARS-CoV-2 variants (dated by TCRdb to the early 2020s). As for the study more broadly: Vaccine-arm donors came from COV1001, a multicentre, randomized, double-blind, placebo-controlled phase I-IIa trial of Ad26.COV2.S in healthy adults. Trial participants were randomized into five groups of five: low-dose or high-dose Ad26.COV2.S given once or twice, or placebo on both occasions. Ad26.COV2.S was administered intramuscularly at a dose of 5x10^10 or 1x10^11 viral particles, either as one shot or as two shots given 56 days apart. TCRbeta repertoire sequencing was used to assess the specificity and breadth of SARS-CoV-2-reactive T cell receptors after Ad26.COV2.S vaccination. The TCR-sequenced set comprised approximately 32 samples: around 20 Ad26.COV2.S vaccine recipients, 5 placebo recipients and 8 SARS-CoV-2 convalescent individuals. Investigators remained blinded to trial group allocation during experiments and outcome assessment. What the study reported, not specific to this receptor: Ad26.COV2.S recipients had higher spike-specific TCR breadth than placebo recipients (P = 0.0014). After vaccination, substantial breadth of spike-specific CD8+ and CD4+ T cell responses was reported. Comparing responses between vaccine doses or regimens was not something the study was powered to do. Non-spike TCR breadth was comparable between vaccine and placebo recipients, consistent with the vaccine containing only spike. It was noted by the authors that total T cell responses may have been underestimated by the TCR breadth and depth analyses.

The label giving this sample's treatment or condition can be read as: about 20 received Ad26.COV2.S at low or high dose, single or two shots; 5 received placebo; per-sample allocation not given. Repertoires of vaccine and placebo recipients were sequenced from samples taken on day 63 after the first injection. Cohort 1b enrolled fewer than 30 adults aged 18-55 years at a single site in Boston, USA, between 29 July and 7 August 2020. Ad26.COV2.S was a replication-incompetent adenovirus type 26 vector that expressed a prefusion-stabilized SARS-CoV-2 spike protein derived from the original Wuhan strain. The immunoSEQ Assay was used to sequence TCRbeta CDR3 regions. After extraction, genomic DNA underwent amplification by bias-controlled multiplex PCR, followed by high-throughput sequencing. The study's processing was this. To quantify the absolute abundance of each unique TCRbeta CDR3 region, sequences were collapsed and filtered. T cell fraction was estimated by normalization of TCRbeta template counts to usable DNA, with usable DNA being measured through amplification of reference genes present in all nucleated cells. Repertoire TCRs were annotated as SARS-CoV-2-specific by exact matching of V gene, CDR3 amino acid sequence and J gene to a known reactive TCR set. The reference SARS-CoV-2 TCR set was derived from MIRA and filtered for enrichment in COVID-19-positive ImmuneCODE repertoires, a step that removed public or cross-reactive TCRs. Based on the MIRA antigens, annotated TCRs were further analysed at the level of specific ORF or position within ORF. Depth was the summed frequency of annotated unique rearrangements, while breadth was defined as annotated unique rearrangements over total unique productive rearrangements. Group comparisons of TCR breadth used two-sided Wilcoxon rank-sum tests. TCRdb re-hosts the immuneACCESS table, in-frame sequences only. Its copies lack some clones; in the studies checked, an unresolved V gene accounts for under half of them, and the cause for the rest is not known. The V and J calls and clone size are taken from that table; D and trimming were inferred from the DNA. For this sample the table gives about 480,000 clones, of which around 85% were detected only once. Around 13% of the sample rests with the top ten.

Sequenced material: peripheral blood, taken in a trial of Ad26.COV2.S vaccine versus placebo. The receptor comes from a person between 18 and 59 years old who received the Ad26.COV2.S COVID-19 vaccine or a placebo.

For the CDR3, the sequence is CASSPTSGTYEQYF. The nucleotide sequence is given as TGTGCCAGCAGCCCGACTAGCGGTACCTACGAGCAGTACTTC. This chain joins TRBV7-2 to TRBJ2-7; 9 middle bases align to TRBD2. V is pruned by 5 bases and J by 2 bases, leaving 4 bases of the junction without a gene match. CDR1 SGHTA and CDR2 FQGNSA were looked up in the germline V gene. The CDR3 measures 14 amino acids from cysteine to phenylalanine. Just CDR3 DNA is preserved here, 42 bases in frame from base 1. Full variable domain (CDR3 extended with the reference TRBV7-2 and TRBJ2-7 proteins): GAGVSQSPSNKVTEKGKDVELRCDPISGHTALYWYRQSLGQGLEFLIYFQGNSAPDKSGLPSDRFSAERTGGSVSTLTIQRTQQEDSAVYLCASSPTSGTYEQYFGPGTRLTVT.